These 5 T cell receptor beta chains were all obtained from the same sample, sequenced in a study of OX40 agonist ivuxolimab in advanced cancers. Some clones are missing from TCRdb's copy, which holds only in-frame ones; the method was immunoSEQ multiplex PCR. The sample contains more than 70,000 clones, nearly 90% of which appear only once. This specimen consisted of CD4+ or CD8+ T cells sorted from blood, obtained in a trial of the OX40 agonist ivuxolimab. The source of these receptors is an adult with an advanced solid tumor such as melanoma, head and neck, liver or kidney cancer.

V usage is TRBV5-5 and J usage is TRBJ2-7, with D maybe TRBD1 (7 bases). The CDR3 spans 16 residues. V lost 6 bases, J lost 3 bases, and 22 bases lay in between. Germline V gene lookup returns CDR1 SGHKS and CDR2 YYEKEE (reference sequence). CDR3 sequence reads: CASTQGGQQGVYEQYF. Written as DNA, the CDR3 is TGTGCCAGCACCCAGGGGGGCCAACAGGGTGTCTACGAGCAGTACTTC. The full variable domain, rest sourced from reference TRBV5-5 and TRBJ2-7, is DAGVTQSPTHLIKTRGQQVTLRCSPISGHKSVSWYQQVLGQGPQFIFQYYEKEERGRGNFPDRFSARQFPNYSSELNVNALLLGDSALYLCASTQGGQQGVYEQYFGPGTRLTVT.

The chain links TRBV5-1 to TRBJ2-2, with 7 bases identical to TRBD1. Per germline, CDR1 SGHRS and CDR2 YFSETQ. The CDR3 contains 15 residues. The ends lost 0 bases at V and 3 bases at J; junction bases unmatched: 2. In nucleotides, the CDR3 is TGCGCCAGCAGCTTGGGACAGGGAGACACCGGGGAGCTGTTTTTT. Its translation: CASSLGQGDTGELFF.

The V call is TRBV10-3, the J call TRBJ1-2; possibly TRBD1 for D (5 bases). CDR3 length: 17 residues. The V gene lost 0 bases and the J gene lost 11 bases, with 25 bases spanning the gap. Germline CDR1 ENHRY, CDR2 SYGVKD. As DNA, the CDR3 is TGTGCCATCAGTGAGTCGGGACTTTACGGCTCCGGTATATCATACACCTTC. Amino acid sequence: CAISESGLYGSGISYTF.

This rearrangement joins TRBV4-2 to TRBJ2-1, with 11 bases fitting TRBD2. Germline CDR1 LGHNA, CDR2 YNFKEQ. The junction had 12 bases not matched to a gene; V was cut back by 4 bases and J by 4 bases. The CDR3 length is 18 residues. CDR3 coding DNA: TGTGCCAGCAGCCTCATTGCCCTACTAGCGGGAGCATACAATGAGCAGTTCTTC. It translates to CASSLIALLAGAYNEQFF.

The chain is built from TRBV19 and TRBJ1-6; weak D call: TRBD1 (6 bases). The CDR3 has 17 residues. V was clipped by 1 base and J by 7 bases, with 17 bases between them. Germline-derived CDR1 and CDR2 are LNHDA and SQIVND (reference sequence). CDR3 residues: CASSIGPTGRTNSPLHF. CDR3 DNA: TGTGCCAGTAGTATAGGTCCGACAGGCCGTACCAATTCACCCCTCCACTTT. Using reference TRBV19 and TRBJ1-6 for the parts outside the CDR3, the full variable domain is DGGITQSPKYLFRKEGQNVTLSCEQNLNHDAMYWYRQDPGQGLRLIYYSQIVNDFQKGDIAEGYSVSREKKESFPLTVTSAQKNPTAFYLCASSIGPTGRTNSPLHFGNGTRLTVT.